This T cell receptor beta chain derives from a study of blood T cell repertoires in COVID-19. In the original processing: Amplification from reference gene primers served as the basis for estimated nucleated cell counts. TCRdb keeps only in-frame clones here, not all; method: immunoSEQ multiplex PCR. Clone size and the V and J calls come from that table; the DNA yielded D and trimming. The sample has 55,000 to 75,000 clones; about four fifths are singletons. The specimen sequenced was peripheral blood. This sequence was found in a man older than 75 with COVID-19, enrolled during active disease.

The CDR3 region is CASSQDVVRGTEAFF. The CDR3 DNA reads TGCGCCAGCAGCCAAGATGTAGTAAGAGGCACTGAAGCTTTCTTT. The V call is TRBV4-3, the J call TRBJ1-1; D unresolved. CDR1 and CDR2 (germline): LGHNA, YSLEER. V shed 0 bases and J shed 4 bases, with 12 bases lying between them. This CDR3 has 15 amino acids.